This TCR beta chain originates from a study of cytomegalovirus exposure and HLA in healthy donors. Study-level points and caveats: The study labeled more than 150 TCR beta chains cytomegalovirus-associated.

The study sampled nominally healthy donors, though unrecorded immune exposures were likely. Comment on this clone: Antigen: not known.

The PCR made use of 60 Vbeta and 13 Jbeta primers. Sequencing was performed with immunoSEQ multiplex PCR; in TCRdb, only in-frame clones are kept and a portion is missing. The table records some 200,000 clones, around 86% of them present only once. J gave up 9 bases and V 4 bases, and 6 bases lay outside the gene matches. Germline assignment: CDR1 MNHEY and CDR2 SVGAGI. This CDR3 comprises 16 residues. The V gene is TRBV6-5, the J gene TRBJ2-1; 16 bases are a match to TRBD2. What was sequenced was PBMCs. This TCR was sampled from a woman between 50 and 59 years old in good health and CMV-seropositive. This CDR3 is CASSSGTSGRASEQFF. The CDR3 region has the DNA TGTGCCAGCAGTTCCGGGACTAGCGGGAGGGCCAGTGAGCAGTTCTTC.